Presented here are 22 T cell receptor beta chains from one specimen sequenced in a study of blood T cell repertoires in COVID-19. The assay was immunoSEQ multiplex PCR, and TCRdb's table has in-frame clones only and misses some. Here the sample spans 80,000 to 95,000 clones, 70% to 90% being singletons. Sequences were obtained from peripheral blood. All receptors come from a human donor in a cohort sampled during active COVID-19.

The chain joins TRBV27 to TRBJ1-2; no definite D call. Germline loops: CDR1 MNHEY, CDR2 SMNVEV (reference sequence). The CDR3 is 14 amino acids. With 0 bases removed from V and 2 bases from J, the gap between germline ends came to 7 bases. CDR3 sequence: CASSLSSGNYGYTF. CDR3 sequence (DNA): TGTGCCAGCAGTTTATCCTCCGGGAACTATGGCTACACCTTC.

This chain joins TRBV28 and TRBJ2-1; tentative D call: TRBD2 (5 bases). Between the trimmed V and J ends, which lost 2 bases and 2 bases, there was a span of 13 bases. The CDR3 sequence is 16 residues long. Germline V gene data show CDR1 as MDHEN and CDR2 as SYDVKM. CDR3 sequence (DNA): TGTGCCAGCAGTTTAAGAGGGTCAGAGGCCTACAATGAGCAGTTCTTC. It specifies CASSLRGSEAYNEQFF.

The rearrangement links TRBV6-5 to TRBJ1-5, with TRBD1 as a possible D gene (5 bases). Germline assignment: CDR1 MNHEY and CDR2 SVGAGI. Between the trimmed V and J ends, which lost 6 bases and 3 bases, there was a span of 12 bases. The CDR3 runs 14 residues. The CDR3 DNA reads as TGTGCCAGCAGGGAGGGACTCTTCAATCAGCCCCAGCATTTT. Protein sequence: CASREGLFNQPQHF.

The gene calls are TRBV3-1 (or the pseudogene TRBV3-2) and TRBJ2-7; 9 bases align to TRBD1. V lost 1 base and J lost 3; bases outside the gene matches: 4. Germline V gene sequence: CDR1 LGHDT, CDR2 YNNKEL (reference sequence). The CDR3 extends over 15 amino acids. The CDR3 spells CASSQGTGGYYEQYF. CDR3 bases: TGTGCCAGCAGCCAAGGAACAGGGGGCTACTACGAGCAGTACTTC.

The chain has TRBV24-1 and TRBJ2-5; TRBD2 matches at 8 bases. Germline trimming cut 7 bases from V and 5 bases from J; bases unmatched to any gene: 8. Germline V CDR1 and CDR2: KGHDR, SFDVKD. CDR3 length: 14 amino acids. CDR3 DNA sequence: TGTGCCACCAGGAACAAGGGCGGGGGGGAGACCCAGTACTTC. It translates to CATRNKGGGETQYF.

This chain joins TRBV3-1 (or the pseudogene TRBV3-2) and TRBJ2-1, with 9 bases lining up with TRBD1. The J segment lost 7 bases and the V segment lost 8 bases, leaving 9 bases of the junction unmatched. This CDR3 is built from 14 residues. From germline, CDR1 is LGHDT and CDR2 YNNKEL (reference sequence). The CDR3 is CASVTGTGSNEQFF. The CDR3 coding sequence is TGTGCCAGCGTAACCGGGACAGGGAGTAATGAGCAGTTCTTC.

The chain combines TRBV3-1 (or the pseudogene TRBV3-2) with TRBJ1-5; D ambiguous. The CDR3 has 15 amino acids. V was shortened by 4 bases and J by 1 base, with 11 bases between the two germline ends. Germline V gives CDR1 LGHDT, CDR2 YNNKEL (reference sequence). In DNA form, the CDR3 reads TGTGCCAGCAGCCCGACTTATGGAAGCAATCAGCCCCAGCATTTT. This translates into CASSPTYGSNQPQHF.

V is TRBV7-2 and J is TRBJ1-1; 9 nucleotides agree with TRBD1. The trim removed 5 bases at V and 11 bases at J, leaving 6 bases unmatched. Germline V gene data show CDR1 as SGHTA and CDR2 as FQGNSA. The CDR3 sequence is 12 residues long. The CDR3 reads CASSHPTGGAFF. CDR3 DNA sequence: TGTGCCAGCAGCCATCCTACAGGGGGCGCTTTCTTT.

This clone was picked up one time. The CDR3 sequence: CASSGRIGGWVGVGAEAFF. CDR3 DNA: TGTGCCAGTAGTGGCCGAATAGGGGGCTGGGTTGGCGTGGGCGCTGAAGCTTTCTTT. The gene calls are TRBV19 and TRBJ1-1; 7 bases are shared with TRBD1. The CDR3 is made up of 19 amino acids. Germline V lookup: CDR1 LNHDA, CDR2 SQIVND (reference sequence). Trimming cost V 5 bases and J 6 bases; bases outside gene matches: 24.

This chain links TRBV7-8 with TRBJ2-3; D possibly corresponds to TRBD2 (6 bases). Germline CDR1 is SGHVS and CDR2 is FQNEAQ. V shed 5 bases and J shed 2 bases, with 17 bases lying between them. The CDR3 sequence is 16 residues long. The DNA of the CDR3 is TGTGCCAGCAGCCTAAGGAGGGAGCGGATCACAGATACGCAGTATTTT. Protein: CASSLRRERITDTQYF.

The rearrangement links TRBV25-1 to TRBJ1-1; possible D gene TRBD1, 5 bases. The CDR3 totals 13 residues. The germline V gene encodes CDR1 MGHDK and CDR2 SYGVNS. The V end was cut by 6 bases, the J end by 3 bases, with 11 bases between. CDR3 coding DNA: TGTGCCAGCAGCTGGGGCTTGGACACTGAAGCTTTCTTT. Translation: CASSWGLDTEAFF.

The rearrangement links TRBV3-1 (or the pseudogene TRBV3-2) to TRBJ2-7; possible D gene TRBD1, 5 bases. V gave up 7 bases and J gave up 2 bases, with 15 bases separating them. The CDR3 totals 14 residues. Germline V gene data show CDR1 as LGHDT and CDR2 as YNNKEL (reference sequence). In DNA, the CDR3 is TGTGCCAGCAAGAGGCAGGGAAACGCCTACGAGCAGTACTTC. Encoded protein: CASKRQGNAYEQYF.

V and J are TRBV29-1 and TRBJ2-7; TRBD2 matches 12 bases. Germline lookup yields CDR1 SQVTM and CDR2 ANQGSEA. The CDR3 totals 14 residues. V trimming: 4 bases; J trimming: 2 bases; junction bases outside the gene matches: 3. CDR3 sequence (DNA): TGCAGCGTTGCCCGGACTAGCGGGGCCTACGAGCAGTACTTC. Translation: CSVARTSGAYEQYF.

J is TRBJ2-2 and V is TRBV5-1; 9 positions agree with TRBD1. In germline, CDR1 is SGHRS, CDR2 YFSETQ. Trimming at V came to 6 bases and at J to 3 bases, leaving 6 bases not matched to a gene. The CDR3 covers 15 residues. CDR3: CASTPRTGDTGELFF. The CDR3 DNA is TGCGCCAGCACCCCCCGGACAGGGGACACCGGGGAGCTGTTTTTT.

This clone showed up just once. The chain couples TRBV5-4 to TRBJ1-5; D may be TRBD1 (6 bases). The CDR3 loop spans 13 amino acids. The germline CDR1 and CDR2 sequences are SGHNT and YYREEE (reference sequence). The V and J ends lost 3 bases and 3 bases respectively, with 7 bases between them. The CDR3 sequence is CASSWDTNQPQHF. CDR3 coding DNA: TGTGCCAGCAGCTGGGACACCAATCAGCCCCAGCATTTT.

CDR3 sequence reads: CASSRWTGSLNSNQPQHF. Here the CDR3 DNA reads TGTGCCAGCAGTAGATGGACAGGGTCCCTGAATAGCAATCAGCCCCAGCATTTT. V usage is TRBV28 and J usage is TRBJ1-5, with 8 positions matching TRBD1. With 5 bases clipped from V and 0 bases from J, the junction kept 12 bases outside the gene matches. The CDR3 loop spans 18 amino acids. Germline lookup yields CDR1 MDHEN and CDR2 SYDVKM.

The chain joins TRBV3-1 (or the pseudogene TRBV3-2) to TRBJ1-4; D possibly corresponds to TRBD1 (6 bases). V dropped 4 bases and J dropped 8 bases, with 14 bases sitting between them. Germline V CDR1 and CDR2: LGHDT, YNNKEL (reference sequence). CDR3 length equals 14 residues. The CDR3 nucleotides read TGTGCCAGCAGCCCGACAGGTTCTGGCGAAAAACTGTTTTTT. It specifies CASSPTGSGEKLFF.

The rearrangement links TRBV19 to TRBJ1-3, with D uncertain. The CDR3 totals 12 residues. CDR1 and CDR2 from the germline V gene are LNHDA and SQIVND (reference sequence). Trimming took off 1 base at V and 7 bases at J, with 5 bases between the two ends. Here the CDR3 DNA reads TGTGCCAGTAGTATAGGGGCGAACACCATATATTTT. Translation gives CASSIGANTIYF. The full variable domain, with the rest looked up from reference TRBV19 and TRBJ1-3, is DGGITQSPKYLFRKEGQNVTLSCEQNLNHDAMYWYRQDPGQGLRLIYYSQIVNDFQKGDIAEGYSVSREKKESFPLTVTSAQKNPTAFYLCASSIGANTIYFGEGSWLTVV.

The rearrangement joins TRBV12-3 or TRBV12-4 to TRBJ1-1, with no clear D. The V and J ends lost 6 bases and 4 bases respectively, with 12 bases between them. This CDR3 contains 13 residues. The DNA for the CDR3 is TGTGCCAGCAGCCTAGGGCGGGGCACTGAAGCTTTCTTT. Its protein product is CASSLGRGTEAFF.

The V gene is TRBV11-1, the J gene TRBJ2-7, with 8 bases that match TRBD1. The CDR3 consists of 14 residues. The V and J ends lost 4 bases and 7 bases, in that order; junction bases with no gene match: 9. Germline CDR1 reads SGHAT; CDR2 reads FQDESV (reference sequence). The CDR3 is CASSSTGESGEQYF. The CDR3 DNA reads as TGTGCCAGCAGCTCGACAGGGGAATCAGGGGAGCAGTACTTC. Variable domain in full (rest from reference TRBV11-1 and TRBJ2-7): EAEVAQSPRYKITEKSQAVAFWCDPISGHATLYWYRQILGQGPELLVQFQDESVVDDSQLPKDRFSAERLKGVDSTLKIQPAELGDSAMYLCASSSTGESGEQYFGPGTRLTVT.

DNA for the CDR3: TGTGCCAGCAGTTACTCGAAAGGAGGATCGGGCTACGAGCAGTACTTC. It specifies CASSYSKGGSGYEQYF. The V gene is TRBV6-5, the J gene TRBJ2-7, with D possibly matching TRBD2 (5 bases). Trimming left V 0 bases short and J 3 bases short, with 15 bases between. The germline V gene has CDR1 MNHEY and CDR2 SVGAGI. The CDR3 has 16 amino acids.

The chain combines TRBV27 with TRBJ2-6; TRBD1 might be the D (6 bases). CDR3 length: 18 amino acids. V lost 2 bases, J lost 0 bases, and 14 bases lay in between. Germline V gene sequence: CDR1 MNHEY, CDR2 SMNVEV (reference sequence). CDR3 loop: CASSLKTGHPSGANVLTF. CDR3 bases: TGTGCCAGCAGTTTAAAAACGGGACACCCCTCTGGGGCCAACGTCCTGACTTTC. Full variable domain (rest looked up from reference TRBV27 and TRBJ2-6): EAQVTQNPRYLITVTGKKLTVTCSQNMNHEYMSWYRQDPGLGLRQIYYSMNVEVTDKGDVPEGYKVSRKEKRNFPLILESPSPNQTSLYFCASSLKTGHPSGANVLTFGAGSRLTVL.